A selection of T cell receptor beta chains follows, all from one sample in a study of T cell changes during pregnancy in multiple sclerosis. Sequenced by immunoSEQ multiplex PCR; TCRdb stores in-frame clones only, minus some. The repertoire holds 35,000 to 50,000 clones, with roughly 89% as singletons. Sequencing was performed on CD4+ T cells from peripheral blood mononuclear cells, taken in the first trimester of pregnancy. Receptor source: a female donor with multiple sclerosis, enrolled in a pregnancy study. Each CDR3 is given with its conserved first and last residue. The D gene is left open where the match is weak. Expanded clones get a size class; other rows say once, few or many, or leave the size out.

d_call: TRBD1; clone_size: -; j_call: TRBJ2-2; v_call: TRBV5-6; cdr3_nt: TGTGCCAGCCGCCGAGGGGGCCCCGGGGAGCTGTTTTTT; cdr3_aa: CASRRGGPGELFF
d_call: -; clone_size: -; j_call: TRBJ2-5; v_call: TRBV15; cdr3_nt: TGTGCCACCTCCCGGGACTCCCTAGAGACCCAGTACTTC; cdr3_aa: CATSRDSLETQYF
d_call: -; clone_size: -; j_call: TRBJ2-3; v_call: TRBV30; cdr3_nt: TGTGCCTGGAGTGTACTTCGTGAGGGCTCGCAGTATTTT; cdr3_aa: CAWSVLREGSQYF
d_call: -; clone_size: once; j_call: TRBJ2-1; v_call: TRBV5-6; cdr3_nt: TGTGCCAGCAGCTTGGTAGAAACAGCCTACTACAATGAGCAGTTCTTC; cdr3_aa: CASSLVETAYYNEQFF
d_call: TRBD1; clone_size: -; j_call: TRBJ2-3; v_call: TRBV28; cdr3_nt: TGTGCCAGCAGATTAGACAGGGGGCGCTTCACAGATACGCAGTATTTT; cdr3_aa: CASRLDRGRFTDTQYF
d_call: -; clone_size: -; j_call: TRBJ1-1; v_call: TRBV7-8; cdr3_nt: TGTGCCAGCAGCCCCCTCCGGGAGGCCACTGAAGCTTTCTTT; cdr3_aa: CASSPLREATEAFF
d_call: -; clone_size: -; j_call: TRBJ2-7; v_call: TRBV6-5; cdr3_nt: TGTGCCAGCAGTCCCCTCGCCGGAGGTCCCTACGAGCAGTACTTC; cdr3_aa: CASSPLAGGPYEQYF
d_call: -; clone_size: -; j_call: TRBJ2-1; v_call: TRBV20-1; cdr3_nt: TGCAGCTCCGAGTTAAATGAGCAGTTCTTC; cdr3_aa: CSSELNEQFF
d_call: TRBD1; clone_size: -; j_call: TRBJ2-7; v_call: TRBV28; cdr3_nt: TGTGCCAGCACCGTGACAGGGAAAGCCTACGAGCAGTACTTC; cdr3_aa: CASTVTGKAYEQYF
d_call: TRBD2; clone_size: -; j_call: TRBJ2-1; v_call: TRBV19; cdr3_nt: TGTGCCAGTAGTCCCGGGACTAGCGGGAGGGCCCGGGAGCAGTTCTTC; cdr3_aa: CASSPGTSGRAREQFF
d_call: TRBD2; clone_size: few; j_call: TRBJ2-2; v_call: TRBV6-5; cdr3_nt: TGTGCCAGCAGTTACTTGACTAGCGGGAGACCCGGGGAGCTGTTTTTT; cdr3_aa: CASSYLTSGRPGELFF
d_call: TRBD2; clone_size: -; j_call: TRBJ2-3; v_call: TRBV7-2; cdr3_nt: TGTGCCAGCAGCCCCCGAGGGGTTACTAGCGGGGGATTCACAGATACGCAGTATTTT; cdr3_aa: CASSPRGVTSGGFTDTQYF
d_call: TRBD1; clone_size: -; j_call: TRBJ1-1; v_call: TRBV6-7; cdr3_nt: TGTGCCAGCAGTTTACGAACTTCCAGGGGGGTTTTGGTTTTGGACACTGAAGCTTTCTTT; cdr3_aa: CASSLRTSRGVLVLDTEAFF
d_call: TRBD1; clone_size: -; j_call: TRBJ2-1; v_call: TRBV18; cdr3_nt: TGTGCCAGCTCGGGAGGACAGGGGATCAATGAGCAGTTCTTC; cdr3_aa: CASSGGQGINEQFF
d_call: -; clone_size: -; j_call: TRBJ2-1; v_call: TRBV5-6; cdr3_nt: TGTGCCAGCAGCTTGGGCCTATTATCTAGAAATGAGCAGTTCTTC; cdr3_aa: CASSLGLLSRNEQFF
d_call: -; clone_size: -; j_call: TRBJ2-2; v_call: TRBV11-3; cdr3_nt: TGTGCCAGCAGCTTAGATCATGGGGAGCTGTTTTTT; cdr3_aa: CASSLDHGELFF
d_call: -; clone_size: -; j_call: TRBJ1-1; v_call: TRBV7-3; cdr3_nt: TGTGCCAGCAGCTTAAGGCAGAACACTGAAGCTTTCTTT; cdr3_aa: CASSLRQNTEAFF
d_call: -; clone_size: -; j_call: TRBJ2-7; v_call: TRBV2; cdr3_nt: TGTGCCAGCAGTGAAGGGGCCAGAACCCTCGGGCAGTACTTC; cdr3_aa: CASSEGARTLGQYF
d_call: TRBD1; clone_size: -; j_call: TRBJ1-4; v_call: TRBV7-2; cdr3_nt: TGTGCCAGCAGCTCCTACAGGGGCCAAGGGGAACTGTTTTTT; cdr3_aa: CASSSYRGQGELFF
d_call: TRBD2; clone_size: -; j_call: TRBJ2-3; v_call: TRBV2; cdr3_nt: TGTGCCAGCAGCCCATCTCTAGCGGAAGCACGAGATACGCAGTATTTT; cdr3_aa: CASSPSLAEARDTQYF
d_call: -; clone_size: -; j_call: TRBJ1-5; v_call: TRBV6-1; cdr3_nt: TGTGCCATCAGTGAGAGGGTTACAGGCAATCAGCCCCAGCATTTT; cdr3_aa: CAISERVTGNQPQHF
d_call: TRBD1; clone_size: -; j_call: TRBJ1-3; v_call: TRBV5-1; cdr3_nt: TGCGCCAGCAGCGGGGGGAAACGGGACAGACTTGCTGGAAACACCATATATTTT; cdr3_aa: CASSGGKRDRLAGNTIYF
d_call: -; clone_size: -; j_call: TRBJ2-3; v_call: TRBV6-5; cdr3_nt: TGTGCCAGCAGTTACGGACCTAGCAACCCAGATACGCAGTATTTT; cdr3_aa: CASSYGPSNPDTQYF
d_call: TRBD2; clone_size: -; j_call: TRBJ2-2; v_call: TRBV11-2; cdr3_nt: TGTGCCAGCAGCATCCGGGGACTAGCGGGAGGGGTCGGGGAGCTGTTTTTT; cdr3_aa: CASSIRGLAGGVGELFF
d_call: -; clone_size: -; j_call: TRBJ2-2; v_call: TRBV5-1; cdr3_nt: TGCGCCAGCAGCTTGGCCTACACCGGGGAGCTGTTTTTT; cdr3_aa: CASSLAYTGELFF
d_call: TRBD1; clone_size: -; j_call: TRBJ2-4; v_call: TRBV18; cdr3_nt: TGTGCCAGCTTAGGGACAGCTAAAAACATTCAGTACTTC; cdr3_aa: CASLGTAKNIQYF
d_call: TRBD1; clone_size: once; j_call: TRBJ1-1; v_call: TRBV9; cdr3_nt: TGTGCCAGCGGACAGGCGTCGAACACTGAAGCTTTCTTT; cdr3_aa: CASGQASNTEAFF
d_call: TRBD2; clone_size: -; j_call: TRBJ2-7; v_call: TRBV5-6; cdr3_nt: TGTGCCAGCAGCTCCCGAAATGGACTAGGTAACTACGAGCAGTACTTC; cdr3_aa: CASSSRNGLGNYEQYF
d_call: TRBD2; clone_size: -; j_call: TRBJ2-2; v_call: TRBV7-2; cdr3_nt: TGTGCCAGCAGCTTAAGACGGACTAGCGGGAGCGTAGTGGCCGGGGAGCTGTTTTTT; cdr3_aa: CASSLRRTSGSVVAGELFF
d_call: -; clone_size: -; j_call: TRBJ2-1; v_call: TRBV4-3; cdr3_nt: TGCGCCAGCAGCCAAGATCCTGTCGGGAGTGCCTACAATGAGCAGTTCTTC; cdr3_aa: CASSQDPVGSAYNEQFF
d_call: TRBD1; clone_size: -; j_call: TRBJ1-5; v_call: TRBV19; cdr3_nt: TGTGCCAGTGTGACAGGGGGGGATCAGCCCCAGCATTTT; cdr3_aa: CASVTGGDQPQHF
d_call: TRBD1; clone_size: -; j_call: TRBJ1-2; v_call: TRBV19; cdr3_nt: TGTGCCAGTAGTATCTCGCTGGTCTGGGACAGGGGAAACTATGGCTACACCTTC; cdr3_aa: CASSISLVWDRGNYGYTF
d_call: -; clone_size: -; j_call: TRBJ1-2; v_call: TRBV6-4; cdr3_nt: TGTGCCAGCAGTGACTCTGGGGGAGGAGGCTACACCTTC; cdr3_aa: CASSDSGGGGYTF
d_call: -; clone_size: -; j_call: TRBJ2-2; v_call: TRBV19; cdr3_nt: TGTGCCAGTACTAGGTCGGTGGACATAAGCAACACCGGGGAGCTGTTTTTT; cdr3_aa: CASTRSVDISNTGELFF
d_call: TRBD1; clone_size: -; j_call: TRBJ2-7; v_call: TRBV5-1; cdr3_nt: TGCGCCAGCAGCTTCTCGGGACAGCCAGACTACGAGCAGTACTTC; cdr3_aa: CASSFSGQPDYEQYF
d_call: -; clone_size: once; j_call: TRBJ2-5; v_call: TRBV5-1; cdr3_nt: TGCGCCAGCAGCTTGGGTTTTTCGGCAGGACAAGAGACCCAGTACTTC; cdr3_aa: CASSLGFSAGQETQYF
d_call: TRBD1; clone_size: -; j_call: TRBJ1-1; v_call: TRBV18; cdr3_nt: TGTGCCAGCTCACCAGAAGGGACAGGGAAGACATACACTGAAGCTTTCTTT; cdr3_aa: CASSPEGTGKTYTEAFF
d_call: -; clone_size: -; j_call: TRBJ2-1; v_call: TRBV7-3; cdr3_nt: TGTGCCAGCAGCTTTAGGCTAGATAATGAGCAGTTCTTC; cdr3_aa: CASSFRLDNEQFF
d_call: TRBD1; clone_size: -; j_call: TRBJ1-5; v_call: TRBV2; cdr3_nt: TGTGCCAGCACCCTGACAGGGGCAAATCAGCCCCAGCATTTT; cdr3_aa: CASTLTGANQPQHF
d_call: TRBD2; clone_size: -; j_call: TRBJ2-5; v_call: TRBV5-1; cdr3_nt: TGCGCCAGCAGCCCCGGGACTAGCGGTGGGACCCAGTACTTC; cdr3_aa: CASSPGTSGGTQYF
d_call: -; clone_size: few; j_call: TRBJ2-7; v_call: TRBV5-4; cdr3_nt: TGTGCCAGCAGCTTAAATCCCAATTCCTACGAGCAGTACTTC; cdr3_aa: CASSLNPNSYEQYF